This TCR beta chain was sequenced during a study of shared clonotypes between healthy human individuals. As to this clone: Antigen specificity is unknown.

Study-wide results and caveats: Memory subsets generally showed smaller estimated richness than naive subsets did.

Libraries were prepared by immunoSEQ multiplex PCR; TCRdb keeps only in-frame clonotypes and omits some of them. The table shows more than 900,000 clones, with about 80% occurring only once. Germline V gene lookup returns CDR1 SGHAT and CDR2 FQDESV (reference sequence). With 3 bases removed from V and 8 bases from J, the gap between germline ends came to 11 bases. This CDR3 is built from 14 residues. The sequenced sample was memory CD4+ T cells from PBMCs. Documented subset: CD45RA-negative fraction. This chain uses TRBV11-1 with TRBJ1-6; D call uncertain. This receptor was identified in a man aged 18 to 29 in good health. Some clones in this sample may be carry-over from other donors' samples. The chain's CDR3 is CASSFEASDSPLHF. DNA for the CDR3: TGTGCCAGCAGCTTCGAGGCGTCGGATTCACCCCTCCACTTT.